These 25 T cell receptor beta chains originate from one sample sequenced in a study of T cells in Graves' hyperthyroidism and ophthalmopathy. TCR beta CDR3 region amplification was performed from RNA transcripts. Researchers ran a first-round RT-PCR on the TCR CDR3 using the HTBI primer set. One entry per CDR3 protein results from TCRdb running MiXCR on the multiplex PCR reads. This table holds a few hundred thousand distinct CDR3 sequences, nearly 15% found once. Sequenced sample: blood. The source of these receptors is a woman aged 55-69 years with Graves' ophthalmopathy.

This clonotype was seen a few times. The gene calls are TRBV6-2 or TRBV6-3 and TRBJ2-1; D may be TRBD1 (5 bases). The ends were cut back, 5 bases at V and 10 bases at J, with 18 bases in the middle. This CDR3 has 14 amino acids. The germline CDR1 and CDR2 sequences are MNHEY and SVGEGT. CDR3 DNA sequence: TGTGCCAGCAGTGGGGTTCCCAGGGCCCGCGAGCAGTTCTTC. The encoded protein is CASSGVPRAREQFF.

This clonotype was seen repeatedly, ten times or more. The chain links TRBV20-1 to TRBJ2-1; perhaps TRBD1 as D (5 bases). In germline, CDR1 is DFQATT, CDR2 SNEGSKA (reference sequence). The CDR3 consists of 13 residues. V lost 1 base to trimming and J lost 5 bases, with 9 bases between them. CDR3 in DNA: TGCAGTGCTAGAGGGGGCCAGAACAATGAGCAGTTCTTC. Amino acid sequence: CSARGGQNNEQFF.

This clonotype was seen a few times. The junction departs from germline at one end; a sequencing error may be responsible. The rearrangement uses TRBV6-1 and TRBJ1-6; tentatively, D is TRBD1 (5 bases). CDR1 MNHNS and CDR2 SASEGT come from the germline V gene. The CDR3 totals 14 residues. In nucleotides, the CDR3 is TGTGCCGGCAGGTTGGGGGACCGAGGGTTCCCCCTCCACTTT. Its translation is CAGRLGDRGFPLHF.

Only a few counts were recorded for this clonotype. The gene calls are TRBV20-1 and TRBJ2-3; D is perhaps TRBD2 (5 bases). CDR3 size: 12 residues. Between the trimmed V and J ends, which lost 4 bases and 2 bases, there was a span of 7 bases. Germline V lookup: CDR1 DFQATT, CDR2 SNEGSKA (reference sequence). The CDR3 sequence: CSAKLVTDTQYF. In DNA, the CDR3 is TGCAGTGCTAAACTAGTCACAGATACGCAGTATTTT.

The rearrangement links TRBV7-6 to TRBJ2-3; TRBD2 agrees at 11 bases. The trim removed 2 bases at V and 7 bases at J, leaving 8 bases unmatched. CDR3 length equals 16 residues. CDR1 and CDR2 (germline): SGHVS, FNYEAQ. The CDR3 bases are TGTGCCAGCAGCTTAACCTTAGCGGGAGGGGCCAATACGCAGTATTTT. This sequence encodes CASSLTLAGGANTQYF.

The V gene is TRBV19, the J gene TRBJ1-1; D is ambiguous. The germline V gene has CDR1 LNHDA and CDR2 SQIVND (reference sequence). CDR3 size: 13 residues. V was cut by 5 bases and J by 0 bases, with 7 bases left in between. The CDR3 sequence: CASSPKMNTEAFF. The CDR3 DNA is TGTGCCAGTAGTCCCAAGATGAACACTGAAGCTTTCTTT.

This clonotype has at least ten counts. V is TRBV6-6 and J is TRBJ2-5; D gene unclear. Germline lookup yields CDR1 MNHNY and CDR2 SVGAGI (reference sequence). Trimming left V 1 base short and J 7 bases short, with 16 bases between. The CDR3 is 15 amino acids. The CDR3 DNA reads TGTGCCAGCAGTTACTTCACGTCGCCAACAGCGACCCAGTACTTC. Its translation is CASSYFTSPTATQYF.

The V and J genes are TRBV28 and TRBJ2-7; TRBD1 agrees at 8 bases. The CDR3 is made up of 12 amino acids. The J segment lost 6 bases and the V segment lost 7 bases, leaving 5 bases of the junction unmatched. Looked up from germline, CDR1 is MDHEN and CDR2 is SYDVKM. The DNA of the CDR3 is TGTGCCAGCAATGGACAGGGTGGCGAGCAGTACTTC. Translated: CASNGQGGEQYF.

This clonotype was recorded many times. This rearrangement joins TRBV28 to TRBJ2-1; no clear D. Trimming removed 4 bases from V and 10 bases from J, with 17 bases in between. CDR1 and CDR2 (germline): MDHEN, SYDVKM. The CDR3 length is 14 residues. The CDR3 nucleotides read TGTGCCAGCAGTTCTCGACCGAGTATACGCGAGCAGTTCTTC. Its protein product is CASSSRPSIREQFF.

This clonotype has at least ten counts. This chain uses TRBV3-1 with TRBJ2-7; TRBD2 aligns across 10 bases. This CDR3 region has 16 residues. V shed 0 bases, J shed 0 bases, and the junction held 2 bases outside the gene matches. Germline V gene sequence: CDR1 LGHDT, CDR2 YNNKEL (reference sequence). The CDR3 DNA sequence: TGTGCCAGCAGCCAAGATTTAGCGGGAGGCTCCTACGAGCAGTACTTC. Amino acids: CASSQDLAGGSYEQYF.

This sequence joins TRBV4-1 and TRBJ2-5; TRBD2 might be the D (6 bases). The CDR3 is 15 residues long. Trimming shortened V by 1 base and J by 3 bases, and 12 bases separated the two germline ends. Germline V lookup: CDR1 MGHRA, CDR2 YSYEKL. CDR3 amino acids: CASSQGRGTEETQYF. Written as DNA, the CDR3 is TGCGCCAGCAGCCAAGGACGCGGGACCGAAGAGACCCAGTACTTC.

In this sample, this clonotype turned up a few times. The rearrangement joins TRBV10-2 to TRBJ1-5; no clear D gene. In germline, CDR1 is WSHSY, CDR2 SAAADI. The CDR3 spans 15 residues. The V and J ends lost 5 bases and 2 bases respectively, with 13 bases between them. The DNA for the CDR3 is TGCGCCAGCAGTCCGGGAAACGGGGGCAATCAGCCCCAGCATTTT. As protein: CASSPGNGGNQPQHF.

This chain links TRBV20-1 with TRBJ1-3, with 7 bases lining up with TRBD1. The V gene's germline CDR1 is DFQATT and CDR2 SNEGSKA (reference sequence). Trimming removed 5 bases from V and 4 bases from J; junction bases left unmatched: 8. The CDR3 consists of 14 residues. CDR3 protein: CSAGDSGSGNTIYF. DNA for the CDR3: TGCAGTGCTGGGGACAGCGGATCGGGAAACACCATATATTTT.

Concerning this clonotype itself: Since a much larger clone is just one base distant, this may be a read error. The chain couples TRBV5-1 to TRBJ1-1; D gene uncertain. The CDR3 spans 14 residues. V was shortened by 3 bases and J by 0 bases, with 9 bases between the two germline ends. Germline assignment: CDR1 SGHRS and CDR2 YFSETQ. The CDR3: CASSSRLMNTEAFF. The CDR3, as DNA: TGCGCCAGCAGCTCGCGGTTGATGAACACTGAAGCTTTCTTT.

This clonotype appeared many times. This chain connects TRBV11-1 to TRBJ2-7, with 10 positions matching TRBD2. The CDR3 is 15 amino acids. In germline, CDR1 is SGHAT, CDR2 FQDESV (reference sequence). J was trimmed by 5 bases and V by 2 bases; bases with no gene match: 6. This CDR3 reads CASSLSGRAMNEQYF. The CDR3 nucleotides are TGTGCCAGCAGCTTAAGCGGGAGGGCCATGAACGAGCAGTACTTC.

The rearrangement uses TRBV12-3 or TRBV12-4 and TRBJ1-6; D perhaps matches TRBD1 (6 bases). The CDR3 totals 14 residues. The germline V and J ends were trimmed by 5 bases and 7 bases, with 12 bases remaining between them. This CDR3 reads CASSTRGRNSPLHF. The CDR3 DNA is TGTGCCAGCAGTACGAGGGGGAGGAATTCACCCCTCCACTTT.

CDR3 loop: CAWSPWALASYEQYF. The CDR3 DNA reads TGTGCCTGGAGTCCATGGGCCCTGGCCTCCTACGAGCAGTACTTC. The chain couples TRBV30 to TRBJ2-7; no definite D call. Germline V gene lookup returns CDR1 GTSNPN and CDR2 SVGIG (reference sequence). This CDR3 contains 15 residues. V lost 2 bases and J lost 0, with 14 bases in between. Complete variable domain (other parts from reference TRBV30 and TRBJ2-7): SQTIHQWPATLVQPVGSPLSLECTVEGTSNPNLYWYRQAAGRGLQLLFYSVGIGQISSEVPQNLSASRPQDRQFILSSKKLLLSDSGFYLCAWSPWALASYEQYFGPGTRLTVT.

This clonotype was seen more than once but under ten times. V is TRBV19 and J is TRBJ2-3; 8 bases line up with TRBD1. The germline V gene encodes CDR1 LNHDA and CDR2 SQIVND (reference sequence). CDR3 length equals 14 residues. V shed 6 bases, J shed 3 bases, and the junction held 5 bases outside the gene matches. CDR3 in DNA: TGTGCCAGTAGGCGACAGGGGTTAACAGATACGCAGTATTTT. It codes for CASRRQGLTDTQYF.

The chain joins TRBV6-1 to TRBJ2-1, with TRBD2 identical over 9 bases. Trimming took 6 bases from V and 0 from J; bases not matched to a gene: 6. In germline, CDR1 is MNHNS, CDR2 SASEGT. The CDR3 covers 16 residues. This CDR3 reads CASRITAGGSYNEQFF. DNA of the CDR3: TGTGCCAGCAGGATTACAGCGGGAGGCTCCTACAATGAGCAGTTCTTC.

This clonotype was seen many times. The chain recombines TRBV20-1 with TRBJ2-7; 9 bases are a match to TRBD2. The CDR3 covers 14 residues. Germline V CDR1 and CDR2: DFQATT, SNEGSKA (reference sequence). With V trimmed by 0 bases and J by 4 bases, 4 bases remained unmatched. The CDR3 DNA follows: TGCAGTGCTAGAGAAGCGGGAGGAGGGTACGAGCAGTACTTC. Its translation: CSAREAGGGYEQYF.

This clonotype appeared many times. The chain links TRBV5-6 to TRBJ2-3; D is uncertain. The CDR3 totals 14 residues. V was trimmed by 5 bases and J by 4 bases, leaving 14 bases between them. The germline V gene encodes CDR1 SGHDT and CDR2 YYEEEE. In DNA form, the CDR3 reads TGTGCCAGCAGTGGTCGGCTCGGCGCAGATACGCAGTATTTT. Amino acid sequence: CASSGRLGADTQYF.

The table lists this clonotype with many counts. The CDR3 here is CASSPPGPAEAFF. For the CDR3, the DNA is TGTGCCAGCTCACCACCGGGACCCGCTGAAGCTTTCTTT. The chain uses TRBV18 and TRBJ1-1, with D maybe TRBD1 (5 bases). The V end was cut by 0 bases, the J end by 6 bases, with 8 bases between. The CDR3 has 13 amino acids. Germline CDR1 and CDR2: KGHSH and LQKENI.

This clonotype was recorded many times. The chain employs TRBV7-2 and TRBJ2-1; TRBD2 is a possible D gene (6 bases). Germline CDR1 and CDR2: SGHTA and FQGNSA. Trimming pared 5 bases from V and 0 bases from J, leaving 11 bases between. CDR3 length equals 15 residues. The CDR3 DNA sequence: TGTGCCAGCAGCCCCGGGGGTGACTCCTACAATGAGCAGTTCTTC. Its translation is CASSPGGDSYNEQFF.

In its sample, this clonotype was seen many times. This chain links TRBV3-1 with TRBJ2-4, with 7 bases that match TRBD2. From germline, CDR1 is LGHDT and CDR2 YNNKEL (reference sequence). V shed 3 bases, J shed 7 bases, and the junction held 12 bases outside the gene matches. The CDR3 loop spans 16 amino acids. The CDR3 DNA follows: TGTGCCAGCAGCCATCGGCTAGCGGATGGGGGTAACATTCAGTACTTC. The encoded protein is CASSHRLADGGNIQYF. Full variable domain (rest looked up from reference TRBV3-1 and TRBJ2-4): DTAVSQTPKYLVTQMGNDKSIKCEQNLGHDTMYWYKQDSKKFLKIMFSYNNKELIINETVPNRFSPKSPDKAHLNLHINSLELGDSAVYFCASSHRLADGGNIQYFGAGTRLSVL.

V is TRBV5-6 and J is TRBJ2-1; TRBD2 matches at 11 bases. Gene TRBJ2-7 matches the end of the DNA better, so the J call may be wrong. The germline CDR1 and CDR2 sequences are SGHDT and YYEEEE. The CDR3 is 16 residues long. The DNA for the CDR3 is TGTGCCAGCAGCTTCCTTAGCGGGAGGGCTTCCAATGAGCAGTACTTC. Its protein product is CASSFLSGRASNEQYF.